A single sample is the source of the 26 T cell receptor beta chains below, sequenced in a study of blood T cell repertoires in COVID-19. Profiling relied on immunoSEQ multiplex PCR, and the TCRdb table lists in-frame clones only, not all of them. The top ten clones hold approximately 1.3% of a sample with about 220,000 clones, approximately 80% of them seen once. Sequencing used PBMCs or T cells enriched from blood (not recorded which). The receptors originated from a woman aged 35 to 49 with acute COVID-19.

This chain uses TRBV9 with TRBJ1-6; 7 bases are a match to TRBD1. This CDR3 has 18 residues. CDR1 is SGDLS and CDR2 is YYNGEE in the germline V gene. V shed 3 bases and J 5 bases; nucleotides not matched to a gene: 14. In nucleotides, the CDR3 is TGTGCCAGCAGCGACCGGGCCGGGACAGCTCCGGATAATTCACCCCTCCACTTT. It codes for CASSDRAGTAPDNSPLHF.

The V call is TRBV7-2, the J call TRBJ1-4; D might be TRBD1 (5 bases). The V gene's germline CDR1 is SGHTA and CDR2 FQGNSA. V was clipped by 4 bases and J by 8 bases, with 14 bases between them. CDR3 length: 14 amino acids. The CDR3 loop reads CASSSSGRREKLFF. DNA for the CDR3: TGTGCCAGCAGCTCCTCAGGGAGGCGCGAAAAACTGTTTTTT.

This sequence joins TRBV6-2 or TRBV6-3 and TRBJ1-2, with D unclear. V was cut by 2 bases and J by 4 bases, with 17 bases left in between. The germline gives CDR1 MNHEY, CDR2 SVGEGT. The CDR3 is 16 residues long. CDR3 sequence: CASSYAPWRDSYGYTF. CDR3 bases: TGTGCCAGCAGTTACGCCCCTTGGAGGGATTCCTATGGCTACACCTTC.

In its sample, this clone was seen a few times. The V gene is TRBV11-2, the J gene TRBJ1-6, with no clear D. The CDR3 is 15 amino acids. Germline V lookup: CDR1 SGHAT, CDR2 FQNNGV. Trimming removed 5 bases at V and 2 bases at J, with 10 bases between. DNA for the CDR3: TGTGCCAGCAGCGAGGGTTTGCCCTATAATTCACCCCTCCACTTT. Translating it yields CASSEGLPYNSPLHF.

The chain combines TRBV7-9 with TRBJ2-1, with TRBD1 matching over 7 bases. The CDR3 has 13 residues. Germline trimming cut 4 bases from V and 14 bases from J; bases unmatched to any gene: 11. Per germline, CDR1 SEHNR and CDR2 FQNEAQ (reference sequence). DNA for the CDR3: TGTGCCAGCAGCTCCCGAGGGGGCCAGACCAAGTTCTTC. Translated, it gives CASSSRGGQTKFF.

J is TRBJ1-5 and V is TRBV7-2; 7 bases agree with TRBD1. There are 15 residues in the CDR3. Germline CDR1 and CDR2: SGHTA and FQGNSA. After removal of 6 bases from V and 4 bases from J, the junction contained 9 bases not matched to a gene. CDR3 bases: TGTGCCAGCAGTATCGGGGCAGGGGGTAATCAGCCCCAGCATTTT. Its protein is CASSIGAGGNQPQHF.

The genes are TRBV5-6 and TRBJ1-2; D perhaps matches TRBD1 (5 bases). The germline V gene encodes CDR1 SGHDT and CDR2 YYEEEE. This CDR3 comprises 16 residues. V dropped 2 bases and J dropped 5 bases, with 19 bases sitting between them. CDR3 region: CASSFGSGLGHYGYTF. CDR3 nucleotide sequence: TGTGCCAGCAGCTTTGGATCAGGGTTGGGGCATTATGGCTACACCTTC.

This chain joins TRBV15 and TRBJ1-5; 10 nucleotides agree with TRBD1. The CDR3 totals 15 residues. Germline V gene data show CDR1 as LNHNV and CDR2 as YYDKDF (reference sequence). Unmatched junction bases numbered 9, after V lost 6 bases and J lost 7 bases. In DNA form, the CDR3 reads TGTGCCACCAGTACCCGGGACAGGGGACGGCAGCCCCAGCATTTT. This codes for CATSTRDRGRQPQHF.

This chain joins TRBV7-9 and TRBJ1-5, with TRBD1 identical over 8 bases. Germline assignment: CDR1 SEHNR and CDR2 FQNEAQ (reference sequence). The CDR3 loop spans 12 amino acids. With V trimmed by 5 bases and J by 10 bases, 4 bases remained unmatched. The CDR3 spells CASSRGQGPQHF. DNA for the CDR3: TGTGCCAGCAGCCGAGGACAGGGCCCCCAGCATTTT.

The chain combines TRBV30 with TRBJ2-7; 8 positions match TRBD2. The CDR3 runs to 15 residues. The germline V gene has CDR1 GTSNPN and CDR2 SVGIG (reference sequence). V was clipped by 4 bases and J by 3 bases; unmatched bases: 11. The CDR3 region is CAWNLRRLAIYEQYF. CDR3 DNA sequence: TGTGCCTGGAATCTACGACGACTAGCGATCTACGAGCAGTACTTC.

The sample holds a few counts of this clone. The chain joins TRBV5-1 to TRBJ1-1; TRBD1 is a possible D gene (6 bases). The CDR3 covers 13 residues. Germline-derived CDR1 and CDR2 are SGHRS and YFSETQ. V gave up 0 bases and J gave up 4 bases, with 7 bases separating them. The CDR3 region has the DNA TGCGCCAGCAGCTTGGAACAGGGCACTGAAGCTTTCTTT. Amino acid sequence: CASSLEQGTEAFF.

The chain recombines TRBV5-8 with TRBJ1-4; D not resolved. The CDR3 consists of 13 residues. Germline V gene data show CDR1 as SGHTS and CDR2 as YDEGEE. Trimming left V 0 bases short and J 5 bases short, with 5 bases between. CDR3 bases: TGTGCCAGCAGCTTGGGCAGAAATGAAAAACTGTTTTTT. It yields the protein CASSLGRNEKLFF.

This chain connects TRBV4-3 to TRBJ2-5; the D is unclear. V was shortened by 0 bases and J by 1 base, with 6 bases between the two germline ends. The CDR3 is 14 residues long. CDR1 is LGHNA, CDR2 YSLEER, per germline. The CDR3, as DNA: TGCGCCAGCAGCCAAGATGTATTCCAAGAGACCCAGTACTTC. Its protein product is CASSQDVFQETQYF.

This chain links TRBV2 with TRBJ2-3, with TRBD1 identical over 9 bases. The CDR3 has 17 amino acids. V gave up 7 bases and J gave up 2 bases; unmatched junction bases: 13. Germline V lookup: CDR1 SNHLY, CDR2 FYNNEI. The CDR3, as DNA: TGTGCCAGCACTTTAACCGGGACAGGGTTCTCCACAGATACGCAGTATTTT. Amino acids: CASTLTGTGFSTDTQYF.

The rearrangement uses TRBV19 and TRBJ2-1; 12 nucleotides line up with TRBD2. Germline values: CDR1 LNHDA, CDR2 SQIVND (reference sequence). The V and J ends lost 5 bases and 9 bases, in that order; junction bases with no gene match: 11. The CDR3 has 16 residues. CDR3: CASSVSSGRAGSEQFF. DNA of the CDR3: TGTGCCAGTAGTGTTTCTAGCGGGAGGGCGGGGAGTGAGCAGTTCTTC.

V usage is TRBV13 and J usage is TRBJ2-1; 9 bases match TRBD1. This CDR3 contains 15 residues. V dropped 5 bases and J dropped 7; count of bases not matched to a gene: 9. Per germline, CDR1 PRHDT and CDR2 FYEKMQ (reference sequence). CDR3 nucleotide sequence: TGTGCCAGCAGCCGCCGACAGGGGGTAGGGAATGAGCAGTTCTTC. As protein: CASSRRQGVGNEQFF.

Regarding this clone: Other DNA sequences within the sample encode an identical CDR3. The chain employs TRBV4-3 and TRBJ1-1; D might be TRBD1 (6 bases). The CDR3 loop spans 14 amino acids. CDR1 and CDR2 (germline): LGHNA, YSLEER. Deletions cut 3 bases from V and 1 base from J, with 9 bases between. CDR3 loop: CASSQDRWNTEAFF. CDR3 sequence (DNA): TGCGCCAGCAGCCAGGACAGATGGAACACTGAAGCTTTCTTT.

The chain joins TRBV28 to TRBJ1-5; D is possibly TRBD1 (5 bases). V lost 5 bases to trimming and J lost 7 bases, with 6 bases between them. Germline CDR1 MDHEN, CDR2 SYDVKM. The CDR3 loop spans 11 amino acids. The CDR3 region is CASSHRQPQHF. The CDR3 DNA reads TGTGCCAGCAGTCACAGGCAGCCCCAGCATTTT.

The rearrangement links TRBV6-5 to TRBJ1-2, with D perhaps TRBD1 (5 bases). With 2 bases removed from V and 7 bases from J, the gap between germline ends came to 11 bases. This CDR3 is built from 13 residues. Germline V lookup: CDR1 MNHEY, CDR2 SVGAGI. The CDR3 here is CASSYAGQSGYTF. Written as DNA, the CDR3 is TGTGCCAGCAGTTACGCAGGGCAATCTGGCTACACCTTC.

The chain carries TRBV3-1 (or the pseudogene TRBV3-2) and TRBJ2-7; D ambiguous. V was clipped by 7 bases and J by 2 bases, with 15 bases between them. The CDR3 has 14 amino acids. Per the germline V gene, CDR1 is LGHDT and CDR2 is YNNKEL (reference sequence). The CDR3 here is CASIVCVSPYEQYF. The CDR3 bases are TGTGCCAGCATCGTTTGTGTTTCTCCCTACGAGCAGTACTTC.

This clone was seen a single time. The rearrangement uses TRBV7-2 and TRBJ2-5; 12 bases are shared with TRBD2. Germline assignment: CDR1 SGHTA and CDR2 FQGNSA. This CDR3 is built from 18 residues. The ends lost 1 base at V and 5 bases at J; junction bases unmatched: 11. The CDR3 bases are TGTGCCAGCAGCTTAGTTGGTCCTAGCGGGGGGGCTGGTGAGACCCAGTACTTC. Translating it yields CASSLVGPSGGAGETQYF.

The chain uses TRBV7-9 and TRBJ1-2; 10 bases match TRBD1. From germline, CDR1 is SEHNR and CDR2 FQNEAQ (reference sequence). This CDR3 spans 15 amino acids. Losses at the gene ends were 2 bases for V and 8 bases for J; bases not matched to a gene: 8. Here the CDR3 reads CASSLLRQGAGGYTF. The DNA of the CDR3 is TGTGCCAGCAGCTTACTGCGACAGGGGGCAGGAGGCTACACCTTC.

Turning to this clone: Other DNA variants within this sample encode the same CDR3. The rearrangement uses TRBV12-3 or TRBV12-4 and TRBJ1-5, with D possibly matching TRBD1 (5 bases). V was shortened by 6 bases and J by 7 bases, with 13 bases between the two germline ends. The CDR3 is 13 residues long. CDR3 protein: CASSLSGVQPQHF. CDR3 DNA: TGTGCCAGCAGCCTCTCGGGGGTCCAGCCCCAGCATTTT.

In this sample, this clone turned up once. CDR3 loop: CASSQRGGGETQYF. The CDR3 DNA is TGTGCCAGCAGCCAGCGGGGGGGCGGGGAGACCCAGTACTTC. V gene TRBV4-2 combines with J gene TRBJ2-5; 9 nucleotides align to TRBD2. Losses at the gene ends were 3 bases for V and 5 bases for J; bases not matched to a gene: 4. Germline V lookup: CDR1 LGHNA, CDR2 YNFKEQ. This CDR3 is built from 14 residues.

This chain uses TRBV19 with TRBJ1-5; D call uncertain. CDR1 is LNHDA and CDR2 is SQIVND in the germline V gene (reference sequence). V lost 4 bases and J lost 4, with 14 bases in between. CDR3 length: 15 residues. The CDR3, as DNA: TGTGCCAGTAGTAGGAACACAGCAGAGAATCAGCCCCAGCATTTT. Its protein product is CASSRNTAENQPQHF.

The chain uses TRBV7-9 and TRBJ1-2; 8 bases are shared with TRBD1. From germline, CDR1 is SEHNR and CDR2 FQNEAQ (reference sequence). The V gene end was trimmed by 7 bases and the J gene end by 5 bases; junction bases not matched to a gene: 12. This CDR3 is 15 amino acids long. CDR3 DNA: TGTGCCAGCATGATTGCAGGGGGACAGGCGTATGGCTACACCTTC. Its protein is CASMIAGGQAYGYTF. The complete variable domain, with remaining parts taken from reference TRBV7-9 and TRBJ1-2, reads DTGVSQNPRHKITKRGQNVTFRCDPISEHNRLYWYRQTLGQGPEFLTYFQNEAQLEKSRLLSDRFSAERPKGSFSTLEIQRTEQGDSAMYLCASMIAGGQAYGYTFGSGTRLTVV.